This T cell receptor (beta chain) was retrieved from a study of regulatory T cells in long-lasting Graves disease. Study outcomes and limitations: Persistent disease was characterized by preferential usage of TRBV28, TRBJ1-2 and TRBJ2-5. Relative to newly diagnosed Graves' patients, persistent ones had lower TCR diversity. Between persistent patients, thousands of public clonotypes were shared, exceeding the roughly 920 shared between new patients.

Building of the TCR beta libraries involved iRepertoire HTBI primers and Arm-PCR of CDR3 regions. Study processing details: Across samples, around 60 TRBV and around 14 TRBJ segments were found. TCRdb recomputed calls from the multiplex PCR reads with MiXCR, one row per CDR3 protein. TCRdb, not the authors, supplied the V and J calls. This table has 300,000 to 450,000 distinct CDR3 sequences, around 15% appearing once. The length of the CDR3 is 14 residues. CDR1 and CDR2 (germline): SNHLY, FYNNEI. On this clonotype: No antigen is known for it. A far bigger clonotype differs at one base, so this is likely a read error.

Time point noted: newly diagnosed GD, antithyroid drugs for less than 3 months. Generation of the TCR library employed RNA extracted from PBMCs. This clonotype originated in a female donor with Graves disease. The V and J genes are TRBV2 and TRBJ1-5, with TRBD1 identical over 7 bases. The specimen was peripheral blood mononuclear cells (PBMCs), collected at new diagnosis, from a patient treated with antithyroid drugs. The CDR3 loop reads CVSSPGGESQPQHF. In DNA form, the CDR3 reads TGTGTCAGCTCACCAGGGGGGGAATCTCAGCCCCAGCATTTT.